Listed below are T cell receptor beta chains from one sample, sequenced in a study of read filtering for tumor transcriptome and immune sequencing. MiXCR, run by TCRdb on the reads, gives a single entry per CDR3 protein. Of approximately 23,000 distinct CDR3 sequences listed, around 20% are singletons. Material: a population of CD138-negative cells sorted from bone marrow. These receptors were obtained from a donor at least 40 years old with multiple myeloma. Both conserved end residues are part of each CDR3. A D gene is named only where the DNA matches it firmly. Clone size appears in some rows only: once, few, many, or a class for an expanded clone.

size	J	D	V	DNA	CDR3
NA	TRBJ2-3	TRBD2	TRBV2	TGTGCCAGCAGCCTGACTAGCACAACTACGCAGTATTTT	CASSLTSTTTQYF
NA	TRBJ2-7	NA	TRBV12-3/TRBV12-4	TGTGCCAGCAGCACGACCGGGACACTACACGAGCAGTACTTC	CASSTTGTLHEQYF
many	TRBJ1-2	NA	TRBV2	TGTGCCAGCAGGGACTCACTAACCCTTGGCTACACCTTC	CASRDSLTLGYTF
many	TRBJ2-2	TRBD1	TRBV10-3	TGTGCCATCAGAGGGACAGGGGTAAAGACCGGGGAGCTGTTTTTT	CAIRGTGVKTGELFF
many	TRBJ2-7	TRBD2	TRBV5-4	TGTGCCAGCAGCCCCCAGGGTAGCGGGATATACGAGCAGTACTTC	CASSPQGSGIYEQYF
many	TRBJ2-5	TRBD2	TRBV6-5	TGTGCCAGCAGTTACTTTAGTAGCGGGGGCGAGACCCAGTACTTC	CASSYFSSGGETQYF
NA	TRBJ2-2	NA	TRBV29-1	TGCAGCGTGGATACAGGGGGGGACACCGGGGAGCTGTTTTTT	CSVDTGGDTGELFF
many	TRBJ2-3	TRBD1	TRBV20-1	TGCAGTGCTCCGACAGGGCCGGGAATAGATACGCAGTATTTT	CSAPTGPGIDTQYF
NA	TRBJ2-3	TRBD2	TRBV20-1	TGCAGTGCTAGAGATTTTTCCGGGACTAGCGGGGCCTCTTTCACAGATACGCAGTATTTT	CSARDFSGTSGASFTDTQYF
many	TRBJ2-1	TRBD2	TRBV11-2	TGTGCCAGCAGGATAGCGGGAGGGGCTCTTGAGCCTTTCTTC	CASRIAGGALEPFF
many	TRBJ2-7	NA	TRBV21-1	TGTGCCAGCAGCCCCGACTTACTCCTCCGCTGCCTCTTC	CASSPDLLLRCLF
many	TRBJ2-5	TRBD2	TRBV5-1	TGCGCCAGCAGCGGAACTAGCGGGAGGCTTCAAGAGACCCAGTACTTC	CASSGTSGRLQETQYF
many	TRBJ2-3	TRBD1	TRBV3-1	TGTGCCAGCAGCACTTGGACAGGGGGCACAGATACGCAGTATTTT	CASSTWTGGTDTQYF
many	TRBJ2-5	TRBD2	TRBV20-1	TGCAGTGCCAGTCTACTAGCGGGAGGTGAGACCCAGTACTTC	CSASLLAGGETQYF
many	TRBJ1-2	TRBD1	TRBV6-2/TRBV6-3	TGTGCCAGCAGTTACTCGAGGACAGGGGGCGGCTATGGCTACACCTTC	CASSYSRTGGGYGYTF